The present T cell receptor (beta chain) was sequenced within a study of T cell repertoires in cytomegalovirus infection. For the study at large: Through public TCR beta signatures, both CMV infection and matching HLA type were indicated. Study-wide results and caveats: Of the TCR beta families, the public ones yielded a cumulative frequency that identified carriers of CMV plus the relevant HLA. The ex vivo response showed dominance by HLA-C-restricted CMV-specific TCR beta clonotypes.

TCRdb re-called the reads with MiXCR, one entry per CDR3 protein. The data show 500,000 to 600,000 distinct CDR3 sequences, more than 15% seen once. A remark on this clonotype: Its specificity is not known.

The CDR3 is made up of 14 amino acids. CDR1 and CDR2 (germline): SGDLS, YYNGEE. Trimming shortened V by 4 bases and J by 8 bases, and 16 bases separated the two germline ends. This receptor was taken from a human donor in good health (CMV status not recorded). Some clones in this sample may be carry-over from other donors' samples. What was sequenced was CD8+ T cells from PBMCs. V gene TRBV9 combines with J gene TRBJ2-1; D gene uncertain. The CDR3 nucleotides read TGTGCCAGCAGCTTCCAGGCAGGTAGACATGAGCAGTTCTTC. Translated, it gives CASSFQAGRHEQFF.